These 19 T cell receptor beta chains originate from one sample sequenced in a study of T cells in Graves' hyperthyroidism and ophthalmopathy (dated by TCRdb to the late 2010s). Library creation used multiplex PCR. Sequencing was carried out with an Illumina HiSeq 2000. TCR beta CDR3 regions were amplified from RNA transcripts. For the first round of RT-PCR on the TCR CDR3, the HTBI primer set was used together with the Qiagen OneStep RT-PCR kit. TCRdb reprocessing: public reads trimmed at Q25 with fastp, clones called with MiXCR, in-frame beta chains kept. Rows matching on CDR3 protein sequence are summarized as one entry with the most common DNA and genes. The table for this sample lists 700,000 or so distinct CDR3 sequences; 15% to 20% of them were counted only once. Of the sample, around 7.7% is held by the ten largest clones. Input material: blood. The source of these receptors is a man aged 18 to 29 with Graves' hyperthyroidism.

This clonotype showed up many times. V and J are TRBV28 and TRBJ1-4, with 10 bases fitting TRBD1. CDR1 and CDR2 from the germline V gene are MDHEN and SYDVKM. V lost 6 bases, J lost 8 bases, and 12 bases stayed unmatched. This CDR3 comprises 16 residues. The CDR3 loop is CASRPTFGTGVEKLFF. The CDR3 nucleotides are TGTGCCAGCAGGCCCACCTTCGGGACAGGGGTCGAAAAACTGTTTTTT.

Many counts were recorded for this clonotype. V is TRBV20-1 and J is TRBJ2-5; the D gene is possibly TRBD2 (6 bases). Germline CDR1 is DFQATT and CDR2 is SNEGSKA (reference sequence). Trimming removed 3 bases from V and 1 base from J, with 12 bases in between. The CDR3 has 14 residues. The CDR3 spells CSASDGLFQETQYF. In nucleotides, the CDR3 is TGCAGTGCTAGCGACGGACTATTCCAAGAGACCCAGTACTTC.

This clonotype has a handful of counts. The chain recombines TRBV28 with TRBJ2-2; TRBD1 matches 9 bases. The CDR3 length is 14 residues. V lost 7 bases and J lost 7; bases outside the gene matches: 7. Germline CDR1 and CDR2: MDHEN and SYDVKM. CDR3 loop: CASTTGGWGGELFF. CDR3 sequence (DNA): TGTGCCAGCACCACAGGGGGCTGGGGCGGGGAGCTGTTTTTT.

The chain has TRBV4-1 and TRBJ2-7; D is uncertain. CDR1 MGHRA and CDR2 YSYEKL come from the germline V gene. The CDR3 extends over 14 amino acids. Trimming removed 4 bases from V and 3 bases from J, with 13 bases in between. For the CDR3, the DNA is TGCGCCAGCAGCCCACGGTCTTCGAACTACGAGCAGTACTTC. Protein product: CASSPRSSNYEQYF.

Note on this clonotype: Given a much more abundant clone one base away, this may be a read error. V usage is TRBV12-3 or TRBV12-4 and J usage is TRBJ2-3; possibly TRBD1 for D (6 bases). This CDR3 is 16 amino acids long. V was trimmed by 11 bases and J by 3 bases, leaving 24 bases between them. CDR3 sequence reads: CAGIPRGGVSTDTQYF. DNA for the CDR3: TGTGCCGGCATTCCCCGAGGGGGAGTTTCGACAGATACGCAGTATTTT.

The sample holds many counts of this clonotype. The chain carries TRBV7-2 and TRBJ2-4; D is uncertain. The CDR3 consists of 15 residues. Deletions cut 3 bases from V and 1 base from J, with 10 bases between. Per the germline V gene, CDR1 is SGHTA and CDR2 is FQGNSA. In DNA, the CDR3 is TGTGCCAGCAGCTTCGAGGCAGTCGCCAAAAACATTCAGTACTTC. The encoded protein is CASSFEAVAKNIQYF.

V usage is TRBV28 and J usage is TRBJ1-5; tentative D call: TRBD1 (6 bases). V lost 6 bases to trimming and J lost 5 bases, with 20 bases between them. Germline CDR1 and CDR2: MDHEN and SYDVKM. The CDR3 loop spans 16 amino acids. CDR3 coding DNA: TGTGCCAGCAGCCAAAACCCCGGGACACCATATCAGCCCCAGCATTTT. Translating it yields CASSQNPGTPYQPQHF.

V gene TRBV19 combines with J gene TRBJ1-1; D not resolved. The ends were cut back, 2 bases at V and 5 bases at J, with 9 bases in the middle. Germline CDR1 is LNHDA and CDR2 is SQIVND (reference sequence). The CDR3 loop spans 13 amino acids. CDR3 bases: TGTGCCAGTAGTATAACTGGAGAGACTGAAGCTTTCTTT. This encodes CASSITGETEAFF.

This clonotype was detected a few times. This chain joins TRBV5-8 and TRBJ1-6; D ambiguous. The CDR3 sequence is 13 residues long. Germline values: CDR1 SGHTS, CDR2 YDEGEE. Trimming took off 0 bases at V and 10 bases at J, with 8 bases between the two ends. CDR3: CASSLEWESPLHF. The DNA of the CDR3 is TGTGCCAGCAGCTTGGAGTGGGAATCACCCCTCCACTTT.

This clonotype was seen repeatedly, ten times or more. J is TRBJ2-3 and V is TRBV18; D is uncertain. Germline V gives CDR1 KGHSH, CDR2 LQKENI. The CDR3 has 13 residues. Trimming removed 0 bases at V and 5 bases at J, with 6 bases between. CDR3: CASSPPTLDTQYF. CDR3 in DNA: TGTGCCAGCTCACCACCCACCTTAGATACGCAGTATTTT.

This clonotype was recorded many times. The CDR3 sequence: CASSQLGNPYEQYF. For the CDR3, the DNA is TGTGCCAGCAGCCAACTAGGTAACCCCTACGAGCAGTACTTC. This chain links TRBV3-1 with TRBJ2-7; D remains unclear. The CDR3 covers 14 residues. Trimming took off 2 bases at V and 2 bases at J, with 10 bases between the two ends. Per the germline V gene, CDR1 is LGHDT and CDR2 is YNNKEL (reference sequence).

This clonotype was found many times. This chain connects TRBV28 to TRBJ2-7, with 9 bases aligning to TRBD2. The length of the CDR3 is 17 residues. Germline CDR1 reads MDHEN; CDR2 reads SYDVKM. J gave up 3 bases and V 1 base, and 10 bases lay outside the gene matches. CDR3 sequence reads: CASSLSLVAGGHYEQYF. Written as DNA, the CDR3 is TGTGCCAGCAGTTTATCTCTTGTGGCGGGAGGGCACTACGAGCAGTACTTC.

The sample holds many counts of this clonotype. The chain couples TRBV10-3 to TRBJ2-7; 7 bases line up with TRBD2. The CDR3 is 13 amino acids. Losses at the gene ends were 7 bases for V and 0 bases for J; bases not matched to a gene: 3. From germline, CDR1 is ENHRY and CDR2 SYGVKD. The CDR3 sequence is CAIKPSGSYEQYF. The CDR3 nucleotides are TGTGCCATCAAGCCTAGCGGCTCCTACGAGCAGTACTTC.

The V gene is TRBV6-1, the J gene TRBJ2-2; TRBD1 matches at 8 bases. This CDR3 region has 17 residues. Germline V gives CDR1 MNHNS, CDR2 SASEGT. The trim removed 2 bases at V and 6 bases at J, leaving 11 bases unmatched. CDR3 region: CASSEFPTGALPGELFF. CDR3 in DNA: TGTGCCAGCAGTGAATTCCCGACAGGGGCCCTCCCCGGGGAGCTGTTTTTT.

In its sample, this clonotype was seen a few times. The CDR3 DNA sequence: TGTGCCAGCCTTGACAGGGGATTCACTGAAGCTTTCTTT. Its protein product is CASLDRGFTEAFF. V gene TRBV6-1 combines with J gene TRBJ1-1; 8 bases fit TRBD1. Germline CDR1 MNHNS, CDR2 SASEGT. This CDR3 has 13 amino acids. V was clipped by 8 bases and J by 4 bases; unmatched bases: 6.

The sample holds many counts of this clonotype. This sequence joins TRBV27 and TRBJ2-3; 11 bases line up with TRBD2. This CDR3 region has 13 residues. The V segment lost 6 bases and the J segment 5 bases; nucleotides outside the gene matches: 1. CDR1 is MNHEY, CDR2 SMNVEV, per germline (reference sequence). CDR3 sequence: CASSGLAGDTQYF. The CDR3 DNA reads as TGTGCCAGCAGCGGACTAGCGGGAGATACGCAGTATTTT.

In this sample, this clonotype turned up a few times. The J gene is TRBJ2-3, the V gene TRBV20-1, with a possible D match to TRBD2 (7 bases). The germline V gene encodes CDR1 DFQATT and CDR2 SNEGSKA (reference sequence). The CDR3 totals 16 residues. V shed 4 bases and J shed 2 bases, with 19 bases lying between them. The CDR3 DNA sequence: TGCAGTGCTAATCGGCGGGGGCGGGCACCCACAGATACGCAGTATTTT. This gives the protein CSANRRGRAPTDTQYF.

This clonotype was observed many times. The J gene is TRBJ2-7, the V gene TRBV20-1, with TRBD1 as a possible D gene (5 bases). CDR1 is DFQATT and CDR2 is SNEGSKA in the germline V gene (reference sequence). The CDR3 consists of 12 residues. The ends were cut back, 3 bases at V and 1 base at J, with 7 bases in the middle. The CDR3: CSASRQSYEQYF. The DNA of the CDR3 is TGCAGTGCTAGTCGACAGTCCTACGAGCAGTACTTC.

This clonotype was recorded a few times. This chain uses TRBV7-2 with TRBJ1-2; a weak D match, TRBD1 (5 bases). Trimming shortened V by 2 bases and J by 8 bases, and 15 bases separated the two germline ends. Germline V gene sequence: CDR1 SGHTA, CDR2 FQGNSA. This CDR3 has 14 amino acids. The CDR3 spells CASSLLWQGQGYTF. The CDR3 DNA sequence: TGTGCCAGCAGCTTACTCTGGCAGGGCCAGGGCTACACCTTC.